This TCR beta chain was sequenced for a study of shared clonotypes between healthy human individuals. TCRdb's table, derived via immunoSEQ multiplex PCR, lists solely in-frame clones and lacks some. The sample consists of 1,400,000 or so clones, approximately 98.5% of them appearing once. This clone was recorded once. The junction had 4 bases not matched to a gene; V was cut back by 8 bases and J by 5 bases. The CDR3 runs 12 residues. Per germline, CDR1 SQVTM and CDR2 ANQGSEA. The receptor was derived from a man aged 25-45 years in good health. This chain connects TRBV29-1 to TRBJ2-1; 9 bases are a match to TRBD2. Sequencing input: naive CD4+ T cells sorted from blood. Subset reported: CD45RA+ positively selected. CDR3 loop: CSSIAGDNEQFF. CDR3 in DNA: TGCAGCTCCATAGCGGGAGACAATGAGCAGTTCTTC.